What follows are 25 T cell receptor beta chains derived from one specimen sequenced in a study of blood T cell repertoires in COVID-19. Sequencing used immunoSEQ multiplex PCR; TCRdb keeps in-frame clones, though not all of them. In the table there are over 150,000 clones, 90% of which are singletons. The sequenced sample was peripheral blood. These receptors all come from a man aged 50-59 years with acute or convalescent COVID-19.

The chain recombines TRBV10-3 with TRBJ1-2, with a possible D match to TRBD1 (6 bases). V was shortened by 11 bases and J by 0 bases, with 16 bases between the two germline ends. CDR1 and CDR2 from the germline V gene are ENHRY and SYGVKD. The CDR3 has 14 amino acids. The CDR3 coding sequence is TGTGCCTCAACGGACAGCGTTGCTAACTATGGCTACACCTTC. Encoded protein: CASTDSVANYGYTF.

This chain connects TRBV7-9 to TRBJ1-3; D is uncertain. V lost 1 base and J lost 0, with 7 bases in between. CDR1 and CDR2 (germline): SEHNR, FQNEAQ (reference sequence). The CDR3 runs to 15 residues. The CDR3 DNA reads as TGTGCCAGCAGCTTAGGTACAGTCTCTGGAAACACCATATATTTT. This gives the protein CASSLGTVSGNTIYF.

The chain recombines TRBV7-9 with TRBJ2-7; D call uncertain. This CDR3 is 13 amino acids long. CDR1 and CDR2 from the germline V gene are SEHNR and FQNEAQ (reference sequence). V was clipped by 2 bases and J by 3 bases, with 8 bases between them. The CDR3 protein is CASSLTRYYEQYF. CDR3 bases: TGTGCCAGCAGCTTAACCAGATACTACGAGCAGTACTTC.

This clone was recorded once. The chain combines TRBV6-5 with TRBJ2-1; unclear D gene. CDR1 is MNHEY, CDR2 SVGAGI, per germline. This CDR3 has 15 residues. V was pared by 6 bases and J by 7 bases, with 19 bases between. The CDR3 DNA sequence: TGTGCCAGCAGAGCCGAAGACTTTCCAGCTAATGAGCAGTTCTTC. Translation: CASRAEDFPANEQFF.

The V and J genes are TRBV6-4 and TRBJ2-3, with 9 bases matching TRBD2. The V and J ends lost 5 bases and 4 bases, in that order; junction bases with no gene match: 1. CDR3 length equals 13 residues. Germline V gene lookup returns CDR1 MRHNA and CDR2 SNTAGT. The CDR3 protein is CASSLAGADTQYF. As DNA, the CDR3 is TGTGCCAGCAGTTTAGCGGGAGCAGATACGCAGTATTTT.

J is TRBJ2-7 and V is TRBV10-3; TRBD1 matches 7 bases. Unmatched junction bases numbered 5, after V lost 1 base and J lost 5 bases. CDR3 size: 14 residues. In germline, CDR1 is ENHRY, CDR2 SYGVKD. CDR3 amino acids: CAISELVRGNEQYF. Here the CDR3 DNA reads TGTGCCATCAGTGAGTTAGTCAGGGGGAACGAGCAGTACTTC.

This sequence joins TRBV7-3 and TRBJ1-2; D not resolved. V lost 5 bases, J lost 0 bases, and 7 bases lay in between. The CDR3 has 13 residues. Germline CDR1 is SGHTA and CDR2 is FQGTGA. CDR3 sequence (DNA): TGTGCCAGCAGCAAAGCCCCTAACTATGGCTACACCTTC. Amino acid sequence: CASSKAPNYGYTF.

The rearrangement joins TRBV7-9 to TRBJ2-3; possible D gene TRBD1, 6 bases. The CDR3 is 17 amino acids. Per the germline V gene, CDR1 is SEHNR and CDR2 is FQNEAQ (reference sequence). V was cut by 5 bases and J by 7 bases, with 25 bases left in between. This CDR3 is CASSLYQGGKVQNTQYF. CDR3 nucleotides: TGTGCCAGCAGCCTATATCAAGGGGGAAAAGTGCAGAATACGCAGTATTTT.

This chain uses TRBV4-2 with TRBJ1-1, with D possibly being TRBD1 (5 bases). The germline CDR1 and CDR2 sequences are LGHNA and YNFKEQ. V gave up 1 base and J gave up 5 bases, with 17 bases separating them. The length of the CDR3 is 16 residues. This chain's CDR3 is CASSQGTSGLWTEAFF. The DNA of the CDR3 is TGTGCCAGCAGCCAAGGGACCTCAGGGTTGTGGACTGAAGCTTTCTTT.

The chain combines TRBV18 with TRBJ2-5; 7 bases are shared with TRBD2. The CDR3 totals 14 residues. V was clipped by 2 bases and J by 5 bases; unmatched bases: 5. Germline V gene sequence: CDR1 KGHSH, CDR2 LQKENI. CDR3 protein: CASSPKGLVETQYF. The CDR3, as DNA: TGTGCCAGCTCACCAAAAGGACTAGTGGAGACCCAGTACTTC.

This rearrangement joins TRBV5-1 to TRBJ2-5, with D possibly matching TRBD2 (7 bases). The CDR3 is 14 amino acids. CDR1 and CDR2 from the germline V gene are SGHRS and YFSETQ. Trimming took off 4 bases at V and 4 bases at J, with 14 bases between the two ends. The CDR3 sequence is CASSPGGLRETQYF. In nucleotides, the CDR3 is TGCGCCAGCAGCCCGGGGGGCCTAAGAGAGACCCAGTACTTC. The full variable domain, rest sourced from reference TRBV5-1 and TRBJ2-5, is KAGVTQTPRYLIKTRGQQVTLSCSPISGHRSVSWYQQTPGQGLQFLFEYFSETQRNKGNFPGRFSGRQFSNSRSEMNVSTLELGDSALYLCASSPGGLRETQYFGPGTRLLVL.

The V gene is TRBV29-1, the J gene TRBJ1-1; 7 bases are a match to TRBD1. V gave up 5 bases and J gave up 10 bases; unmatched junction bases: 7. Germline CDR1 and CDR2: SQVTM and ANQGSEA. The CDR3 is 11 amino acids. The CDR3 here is CSVRDSQPAFF. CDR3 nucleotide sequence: TGCAGCGTTCGGGACAGCCAGCCAGCTTTCTTT.

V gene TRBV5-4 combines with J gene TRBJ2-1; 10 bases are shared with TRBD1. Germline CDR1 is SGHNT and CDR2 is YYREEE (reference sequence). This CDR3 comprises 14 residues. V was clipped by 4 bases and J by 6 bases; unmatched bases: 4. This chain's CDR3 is CASSPRDRGNEQFF. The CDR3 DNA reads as TGTGCCAGCAGCCCCCGGGACAGGGGCAATGAGCAGTTCTTC.

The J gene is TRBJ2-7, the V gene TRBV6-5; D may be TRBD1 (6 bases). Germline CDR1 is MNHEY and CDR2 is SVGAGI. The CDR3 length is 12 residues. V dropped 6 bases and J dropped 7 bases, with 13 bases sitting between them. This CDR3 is CASSAPGTEQYV. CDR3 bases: TGTGCCAGCAGCGCACCAGGGACAGAGCAGTACGTC.

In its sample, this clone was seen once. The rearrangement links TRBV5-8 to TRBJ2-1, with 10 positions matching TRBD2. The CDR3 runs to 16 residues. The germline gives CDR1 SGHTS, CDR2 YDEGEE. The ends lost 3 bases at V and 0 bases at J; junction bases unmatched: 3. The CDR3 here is CASSCPSGSSYNEQFF. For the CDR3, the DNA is TGTGCCAGCAGCTGTCCTAGCGGGAGCTCCTACAATGAGCAGTTCTTC.

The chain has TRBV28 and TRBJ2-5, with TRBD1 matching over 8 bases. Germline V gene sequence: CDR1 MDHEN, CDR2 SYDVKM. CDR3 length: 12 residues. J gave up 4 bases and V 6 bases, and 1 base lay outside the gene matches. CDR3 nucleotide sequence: TGTGCCAGCAGGACAGGGGTAGAGACCCAGTACTTC. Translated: CASRTGVETQYF. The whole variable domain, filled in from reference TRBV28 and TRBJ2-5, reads DVKVTQSSRYLVKRTGEKVFLECVQDMDHENMFWYRQDPGLGLRLIYFSYDVKMKEKGDIPEGYSVSREKKERFSLILESASTNQTSMYLCASRTGVETQYFGPGTRLLVL.

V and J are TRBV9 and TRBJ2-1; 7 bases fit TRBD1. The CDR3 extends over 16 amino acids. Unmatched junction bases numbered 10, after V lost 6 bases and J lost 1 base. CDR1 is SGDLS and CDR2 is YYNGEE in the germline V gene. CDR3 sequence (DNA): TGTGCCAGCACCCCCGGACAGGCAGTTTCCTACAATGAGCAGTTCTTC. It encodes CASTPGQAVSYNEQFF.

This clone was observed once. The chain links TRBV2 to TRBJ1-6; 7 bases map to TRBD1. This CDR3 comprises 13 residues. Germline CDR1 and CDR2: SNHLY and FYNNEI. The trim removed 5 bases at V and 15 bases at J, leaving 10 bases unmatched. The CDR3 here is CASSYTGAPHLHF. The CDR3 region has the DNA TGTGCCAGCAGTTATACAGGGGCGCCCCACCTCCACTTT.

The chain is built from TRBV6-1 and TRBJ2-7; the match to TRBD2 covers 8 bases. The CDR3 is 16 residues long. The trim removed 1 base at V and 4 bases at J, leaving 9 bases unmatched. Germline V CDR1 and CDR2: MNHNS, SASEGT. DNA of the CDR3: TGTGCCAGCAGTGAAGGCGCGGGGGGAAGGGCATACGAGCAGTACGTC. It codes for CASSEGAGGRAYEQYV.

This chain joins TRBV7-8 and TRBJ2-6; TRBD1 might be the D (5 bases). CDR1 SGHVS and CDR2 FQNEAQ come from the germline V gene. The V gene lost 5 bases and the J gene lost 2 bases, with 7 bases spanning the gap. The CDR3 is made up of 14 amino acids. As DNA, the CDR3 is TGTGCCAGCAGCGAACAGGCTGGGGCCAACGTCCTGACTTTC. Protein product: CASSEQAGANVLTF.

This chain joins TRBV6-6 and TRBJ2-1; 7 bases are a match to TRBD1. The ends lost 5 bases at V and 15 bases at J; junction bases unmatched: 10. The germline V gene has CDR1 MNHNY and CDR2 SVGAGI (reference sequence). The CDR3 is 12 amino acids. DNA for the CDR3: TGTGCCAGCAGTCAAGTGGAACAGGGGCCGTTCTTC. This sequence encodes CASSQVEQGPFF.

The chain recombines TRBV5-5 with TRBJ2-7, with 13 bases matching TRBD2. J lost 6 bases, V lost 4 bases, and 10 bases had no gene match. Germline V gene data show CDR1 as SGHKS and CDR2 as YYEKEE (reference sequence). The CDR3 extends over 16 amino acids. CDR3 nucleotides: TGTGCCAGCAGCCCGGTACGGACTAGCGGGAGTTCCGAGCAGTACTTC. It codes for CASSPVRTSGSSEQYF. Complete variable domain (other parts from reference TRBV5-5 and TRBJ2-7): DAGVTQSPTHLIKTRGQQVTLRCSPISGHKSVSWYQQVLGQGPQFIFQYYEKEERGRGNFPDRFSARQFPNYSSELNVNALLLGDSALYLCASSPVRTSGSSEQYFGPGTRLTVT.

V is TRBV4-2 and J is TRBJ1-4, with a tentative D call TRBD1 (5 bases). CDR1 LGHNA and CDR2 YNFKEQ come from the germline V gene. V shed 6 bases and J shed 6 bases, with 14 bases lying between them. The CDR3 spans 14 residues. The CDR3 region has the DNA TGTGCCAGCAGACGCGGGACCGAAGATGAAAAACTGTTTTTT. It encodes CASRRGTEDEKLFF.

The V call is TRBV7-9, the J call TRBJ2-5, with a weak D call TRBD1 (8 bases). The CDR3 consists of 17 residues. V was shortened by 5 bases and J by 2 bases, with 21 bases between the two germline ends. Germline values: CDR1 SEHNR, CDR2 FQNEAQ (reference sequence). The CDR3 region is CASSPGQGVGGQETQYF. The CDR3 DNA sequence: TGTGCCAGCAGCCCAGGACAGGGCGTGGGGGGGCAAGAGACCCAGTACTTC.

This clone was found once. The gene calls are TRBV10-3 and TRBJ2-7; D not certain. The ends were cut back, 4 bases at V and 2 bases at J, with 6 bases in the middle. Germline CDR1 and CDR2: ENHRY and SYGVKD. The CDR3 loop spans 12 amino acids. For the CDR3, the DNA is TGTGCCATCAGTGCAGATACCTACGAGCAGTACTTC. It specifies CAISADTYEQYF.